The TCR beta chain under discussion was sequenced for a study of blood T cell repertoires in COVID-19. About the study: Donors in the United States, Italy and Spain gave samples during acute or convalescent COVID-19. T cells, B-cell-depleted T cells, or PBMCs supplied cDNA or gDNA.

In the source study's methods: Estimation of nucleated cell counts was performed using reference gene primer amplification. The repertoire was sequenced with immunoSEQ multiplex PCR; TCRdb's copy has only in-frame clones and lacks some. Clone size and V and J calls were adopted from that table, with D and trimming inferred from the DNA. The sample includes tens of thousands of clones, 65% to 85% seen only once; the top ten take around 4.5%. The V end lost 3 bases, the J end lost 2 bases, and 9 bases lay between the germline ends. The CDR3 runs 14 residues. Germline V CDR1 and CDR2: SEHNR, FQNEAQ (reference sequence).

This chain uses TRBV7-9 with TRBJ2-3, with D tentatively TRBD2 (5 bases). The sequence was collected from a man aged 45-60 years with active COVID-19. Sample: peripheral blood. The CDR3 is CASSFRGFTDTQYF. The CDR3 nucleotides are TGTGCCAGCAGCTTCCGCGGGTTCACAGATACGCAGTATTTT.